This T cell receptor beta chain was recovered during a study of graft-versus-host responses after intestinal transplantation. Study-level information: Transplants were multivisceral, liver-intestinal, or isolated intestinal. Study observations and caveats: In patients with graft-donor T cell macrochimerism, allograft graft-versus-host to host-versus-graft clonal ratios were high. GvH clones appeared in recipient marrow, some first in ileum or blood.

As regards this clone: Antigen unknown.

V was pared by 5 bases and J by 3 bases, with 14 bases between. The CDR3 is 15 residues long. Germline CDR1 reads SEHNR; CDR2 reads FQNEAQ (reference sequence). The table came from immunoSEQ multiplex PCR; TCRdb's copy has only in-frame clones and leaves some out. The top ten clones hold around 0.38% of a sample with fewer than 95,000 clones, roughly 92% of them seen once. The J gene is TRBJ2-1, the V gene TRBV7-9, with D perhaps matching TRBD1 (7 bases). This clonotype was sampled from a human donor who was the organ donor for an intestinal transplant. Sequencing used unstimulated CD8+ T cells sorted from spleen or lymph node cells, obtained before transplant. The CDR3 sequence is CASSRAGQSYNEQFF. The DNA for the CDR3 is TGTGCCAGCAGCCGCGCGGGACAGAGCTACAATGAGCAGTTCTTC.